What follows are 17 T cell receptor beta chains derived from one specimen sequenced in a study of identical twins. TCRdb passed the 5' RACE reads through MiXCR, listing each CDR3 protein once. The sample holds around 1.7 million distinct CDR3 sequences; roughly 35% are singletons and the top ten take under 0.35%. Sequencing used cord blood. The receptor source for this set is a newborn girl in good health.

The chain couples TRBV27 to TRBJ2-3, with 9 positions matching TRBD2. Germline CDR1 reads MNHEY; CDR2 reads SMNVEV (reference sequence). The CDR3 extends over 15 amino acids. The junction had 6 bases not matched to a gene; V was cut back by 3 bases and J by 5 bases. The CDR3, as DNA: TGTGCCAGCAGTTTGGCGGGGGGGCTGATAGATACGCAGTATTTT. It codes for CASSLAGGLIDTQYF.

V gene TRBV10-3 combines with J gene TRBJ1-2; D unclear. Germline assignment: CDR1 ENHRY and CDR2 SYGVKD. This CDR3 has 12 amino acids. V dropped 4 bases and J dropped 9 bases, with 12 bases sitting between them. The CDR3, as DNA: TGTGCCATCAGTGGGGCAGGATGGAGCTACACCTTC. Its translation: CAISGAGWSYTF.

This clonotype has a handful of counts. The J gene is TRBJ2-3, the V gene TRBV20-1; TRBD2 matches at 9 bases. The junction had 15 bases not matched to a gene; V was cut back by 6 bases and J by 5 bases. Germline CDR1 is DFQATT and CDR2 is SNEGSKA (reference sequence). CDR3 length: 16 amino acids. The CDR3 DNA reads as TGCAGTGCGCGAACGATTCTAGCGGGGTCGGGAGATACGCAGTATTTT. Translated: CSARTILAGSGDTQYF.

V gene TRBV28 combines with J gene TRBJ2-3; the D is unclear. CDR3 size: 13 residues. Germline lookup yields CDR1 MDHEN and CDR2 SYDVKM. The V end lost 8 bases, the J end lost 2 bases, and 11 bases lay between the germline ends. Here the CDR3 reads CASVSVNTDTQYF. The CDR3 nucleotides read TGTGCCAGCGTCTCGGTTAACACAGATACGCAGTATTTT.

The gene calls are TRBV28 and TRBJ1-1; 10 nucleotides align to TRBD1. The CDR3 is 11 residues long. V lost 11 bases, J lost 13 bases, and 10 bases stayed unmatched. Germline V CDR1 and CDR2: MDHEN, SYDVKM. CDR3 nucleotides: TGTGCCGGCGAGACCGGGACAGGGGTTTTCTTT. It translates to CAGETGTGVFF.

The chain is built from TRBV12-3 or TRBV12-4 and TRBJ1-5; tentatively, D is TRBD1 (6 bases). V was trimmed by 6 bases and J by 4 bases, leaving 19 bases between them. The CDR3 runs 16 residues. The CDR3 reads CASSSKRGGGNQPQHF. The CDR3 DNA is TGTGCCAGCAGCTCAAAGCGGGGGGGCGGGAATCAGCCCCAGCATTTT.

The chain carries TRBV24-1 and TRBJ2-1; no definite D call. Trimming removed 2 bases at V and 4 bases at J, with 14 bases between. The CDR3 contains 16 residues. Germline lookup yields CDR1 KGHDR and CDR2 SFDVKD. Here the CDR3 reads CATSDSWDSSYNEQFF. CDR3 nucleotides: TGTGCCACCAGTGATTCTTGGGATTCGTCTTACAATGAGCAGTTCTTC.

The chain links TRBV11-3 to TRBJ2-1; 13 bases align to TRBD2. Germline-derived CDR1 and CDR2 are SGHNT and YENEEA. V lost 5 bases, J lost 0 bases, and 4 bases stayed unmatched. The CDR3 covers 17 residues. The CDR3 loop is CASSPGTSGDSYNEQFF. DNA of the CDR3: TGTGCCAGCAGCCCCGGGACTAGCGGGGACTCCTACAATGAGCAGTTCTTC.

The chain uses TRBV7-9 and TRBJ2-1; D may be TRBD2 (5 bases). Germline lookup yields CDR1 SEHNR and CDR2 FQNEAQ (reference sequence). The ends were cut back, 7 bases at V and 8 bases at J, with 21 bases in the middle. The CDR3 extends over 15 amino acids. DNA for the CDR3: TGTGCCAGCACCCGGGGTGTCAGCCCAAGCGATGAGCAGTTCTTC. Amino acid sequence: CASTRGVSPSDEQFF.

This chain joins TRBV19 and TRBJ1-5; D remains ambiguous. CDR3 length: 15 amino acids. In germline, CDR1 is LNHDA, CDR2 SQIVND (reference sequence). V lost 1 base and J lost 2, with 9 bases in between. The CDR3 sequence is CASSIGHSRNQPQHF. CDR3 sequence (DNA): TGTGCCAGTAGTATAGGGCACAGCCGCAATCAGCCCCAGCATTTT.

This rearrangement joins TRBV5-1 to TRBJ2-7; D call uncertain. Germline assignment: CDR1 SGHRS and CDR2 YFSETQ. V lost 5 bases and J lost 4, with 13 bases in between. The CDR3 contains 13 residues. This chain's CDR3 is CASSRNSLYEQYF. The CDR3 DNA follows: TGCGCCAGCAGTCGGAACAGCCTTTACGAGCAGTACTTC.

CDR3 DNA sequence: TGTGCCAGCAGCGACGGACTTACCTACGAGCAGTACTTC. Translated: CASSDGLTYEQYF. V is TRBV7-9 and J is TRBJ2-7; D perhaps matches TRBD2 (5 bases). Trimming removed 5 bases from V and 2 bases from J, with 10 bases in between. Looked up from germline, CDR1 is SEHNR and CDR2 is FQNEAQ (reference sequence). There are 13 residues in the CDR3.

The CDR3 DNA is TGTGCCAGCAGCCCTCGACAGGGGGCGCGGACCGGGGAGCTGTTTTTT. This codes for CASSPRQGARTGELFF. V is TRBV9 and J is TRBJ2-2, with 10 bases identical to TRBD1. The length of the CDR3 is 16 residues. With 4 bases clipped from V and 5 bases from J, the junction kept 8 bases outside the gene matches. Per the germline V gene, CDR1 is SGDLS and CDR2 is YYNGEE.

V usage is TRBV9 and J usage is TRBJ2-2; the match to TRBD2 covers 10 bases. Germline V gene sequence: CDR1 SGDLS, CDR2 YYNGEE. J was trimmed by 7 bases and V by 1 base; bases with no gene match: 7. This CDR3 contains 16 residues. The CDR3 DNA follows: TGTGCCAGCAGCGTAATAAGCGGGAGGGCCCACGGGGAGCTGTTTTTT. Its translation: CASSVISGRAHGELFF.

V and J are TRBV12-3 or TRBV12-4 and TRBJ2-3; the match to TRBD2 covers 8 bases. This CDR3 is built from 16 residues. V was clipped by 8 bases and J by 5 bases; unmatched bases: 15. The CDR3 sequence is CASSHGWRGVRDTQYF. CDR3 nucleotide sequence: TGTGCCAGCTCCCACGGCTGGCGGGGGGTTAGAGATACGCAGTATTTT.

This clonotype showed up just a few times. J is TRBJ2-5 and V is TRBV3-1, with unresolved D. The CDR3 extends over 15 amino acids. Germline CDR1 and CDR2: LGHDT and YNNKEL (reference sequence). V was trimmed by 3 bases and J by 0 bases, leaving 11 bases between them. The CDR3 nucleotides read TGTGCCAGCAGCCAGGGTGGGCAGTACCAAGAGACCCAGTACTTC. Residues: CASSQGGQYQETQYF.

This rearrangement joins TRBV27 to TRBJ2-3; 15 nucleotides align to TRBD2. Germline V CDR1 and CDR2: MNHEY, SMNVEV (reference sequence). V dropped 4 bases and J dropped 0; count of bases not matched to a gene: 8. This CDR3 region has 19 residues. CDR3 loop: CASSSRTSGRASSTDTQYF. The CDR3 coding sequence is TGTGCCAGCAGTTCCCGGACTAGCGGGAGGGCTTCTAGCACAGATACGCAGTATTTT.